This entry lists 6 T cell receptor beta chains sequenced from one sample in a study of blood T cell repertoires in COVID-19. Produced via immunoSEQ multiplex PCR; TCRdb's table is partial and in-frame only. The repertoire holds tens of thousands of clones, with around 82% as singletons. Sequenced: peripheral blood. The receptor set was obtained from a human donor in a cohort sampled during active COVID-19.

The J gene is TRBJ2-1, the V gene TRBV2, with 8 bases identical to TRBD2. CDR3 length: 15 residues. Germline trimming cut 4 bases from V and 7 bases from J; bases unmatched to any gene: 9. CDR1 SNHLY and CDR2 FYNNEI come from the germline V gene. CDR3 in amino acids: CASSGRGGFTNEQFF. The CDR3 region has the DNA TGTGCCAGCAGTGGCCGGGGGGGGTTTACGAATGAGCAGTTCTTC. The whole variable domain, filled in from reference TRBV2 and TRBJ2-1, reads EPEVTQTPSHQVTQMGQEVILRCVPISNHLYFYWYRQILGQKVEFLVSFYNNEISEKSEIFDDQFSVERPDGSNFTLKIRSTKLEDSAMYFCASSGRGGFTNEQFFGPGTRLTVL.

V is TRBV6-5 and J is TRBJ1-2; perhaps TRBD1 as D (6 bases). This CDR3 comprises 14 residues. Germline V gives CDR1 MNHEY, CDR2 SVGAGI. Trimming took off 7 bases at V and 4 bases at J, with 16 bases between the two ends. The CDR3 DNA reads as TGTGCCAGCAAGAAACCGACAGGAACCTATGGCTACACCTTC. Protein product: CASKKPTGTYGYTF.

A few counts support this clone. The V gene is TRBV10-1, the J gene TRBJ1-1, with unresolved D. The V and J ends lost 6 bases and 0 bases respectively, with 8 bases between them. Per the germline V gene, CDR1 is WNHNN and CDR2 is SYGVQD (reference sequence). CDR3 length equals 13 residues. CDR3 nucleotides: TGCGCCAGCAGACAGTCCTTGAACACTGAAGCTTTCTTT. Its translation: CASRQSLNTEAFF.

This chain uses TRBV7-9 with TRBJ2-3; the D gene is possibly TRBD1 (7 bases). The germline CDR1 and CDR2 sequences are SEHNR and FQNEAQ (reference sequence). This CDR3 region has 15 residues. Trimming cost V 2 bases and J 3 bases, with 12 bases left between them. The CDR3: CASSLQGGSTDTQYF. The CDR3 coding sequence is TGTGCCAGCAGCTTACAGGGGGGATCGACAGATACGCAGTATTTT. Drawing the rest from reference TRBV7-9 and TRBJ2-3, the complete variable domain is DTGVSQNPRHKITKRGQNVTFRCDPISEHNRLYWYRQTLGQGPEFLTYFQNEAQLEKSRLLSDRFSAERPKGSFSTLEIQRTEQGDSAMYLCASSLQGGSTDTQYFGPGTRLTVL.

This clone was observed a single time. This rearrangement joins TRBV10-3 to TRBJ2-1; 14 bases agree with TRBD2. Losses at the gene ends were 6 bases for V and 2 bases for J; bases not matched to a gene: 0. The length of the CDR3 is 15 residues. From germline, CDR1 is ENHRY and CDR2 SYGVKD. CDR3: CAIRTSGGAYNEQFF. The DNA of the CDR3 is TGTGCCATCAGGACTAGCGGGGGGGCCTACAATGAGCAGTTCTTC.

CDR3 nucleotide sequence: TGTGCCAGCAGCACGGGACTAGCGGGGGGCAATGAGCAGTTCTTC. This codes for CASSTGLAGGNEQFF. The chain combines TRBV7-3 with TRBJ2-1, with 15 nucleotides matching TRBD2. Per germline, CDR1 SGHTA and CDR2 FQGTGA. The CDR3 is made up of 15 amino acids. The junction had 2 bases not matched to a gene; V was cut back by 5 bases and J by 6 bases.